A single TCR beta chain is shown here with its context. Data came from immunoSEQ multiplex PCR; TCRdb stores just in-frame clones and leaves some out. The sample lists just over 20,000 clones, approximately 90% occurring once. Germline lookup yields CDR1 MNHNY and CDR2 SVGAGI (reference sequence). CDR3 length equals 16 residues. Trimming took off 5 bases at V and 0 bases at J, with 14 bases between the two ends. This sample is part of a study of T cell changes during pregnancy in multiple sclerosis. This receptor was identified in a female donor in good health, enrolled as a control in a pregnancy study. The sequencing used CD8+ T cells from peripheral blood mononuclear cells, collected in the second trimester of pregnancy. V is TRBV6-6 and J is TRBJ2-1; maybe TRBD2 (5 bases). The CDR3 nucleotides read TGTGCCAGCAGTCCCCCGGGCGCGGGCTCCTACAATGAGCAGTTCTTC. Translating gives CASSPPGAGSYNEQFF.